This T cell receptor beta chain was sequenced in a study of T cells in narcolepsy. For the study at large: Healthy controls were enrolled alongside patients with narcolepsy type 1 or type 2. Study-wide results and limits: Healthy controls reportedly lacked the autoreactive clonotypes serially found in patients' blood.

Clones were read by immunoSEQ multiplex PCR, and TCRdb kept only the in-frame ones, dropping some. The data hold 30,000 or so clones, with roughly 82% observed a single time. V lost 5 bases and J lost 2, with 11 bases in between. The CDR3 is 14 residues long. Germline-derived CDR1 and CDR2 are SNHLY and FYNNEI. Points on this clone: Antigen: not known.

This TCR derives from a human donor with narcolepsy. The sequenced sample consisted of CD45RA- memory CD4+ T cells from PBMCs. The V call is TRBV2, the J call TRBJ2-3, with D possibly being TRBD1 (5 bases). In DNA, the CDR3 is TGTGCCAGCAGTTTTACGACAGCCACAGATACGCAGTATTTT. Translation: CASSFTTATDTQYF.